Following are 4 T cell receptor beta chains from one sample sequenced in a study of shared clonotypes between healthy human individuals. Generated by immunoSEQ multiplex PCR, the TCRdb table keeps only in-frame clones and is missing some. The sample carries about 2 million clones, approximately 95% recorded once. The sample taken for sequencing was naive CD4+ T cells sorted from blood. Subset: CD45RA+ positively selected. These receptor sequences come from a man in his late teens or twenties in good health.

The J gene is TRBJ2-3, the V gene TRBV7-2; tentative D call: TRBD2 (6 bases). The germline CDR1 and CDR2 sequences are SGHTA and FQGNSA. Trimming removed 1 base from V and 6 bases from J, with 8 bases in between. The CDR3 length is 13 residues. This CDR3 is CASSLGTIDTQYF. In DNA, the CDR3 is TGTGCCAGCAGCTTAGGGACTATTGATACGCAGTATTTT.

A remark on this clone: This sample also contains other DNA sequences that code for the same CDR3. This chain connects TRBV18 to TRBJ2-5; D not certain. V lost 6 bases to trimming and J lost 2 bases, with 4 bases between them. The germline gives CDR1 KGHSH, CDR2 LQKENI. The CDR3 has 11 amino acids. CDR3 in amino acids: CASSSQETQYF. CDR3 nucleotides: TGTGCCAGCTCGAGTCAAGAGACCCAGTACTTC. The complete variable domain, with remaining parts taken from reference TRBV18 and TRBJ2-5, reads NAGVMQNPRHLVRRRGQEARLRCSPMKGHSHVYWYRQLPEEGLKFMVYLQKENIIDESGMPKERFSAEFPKEGPSILRIQQVVRGDSAAYFCASSSQETQYFGPGTRLLVL.

This clone was found a few times. The chain uses TRBV6-1 and TRBJ1-6; D gene ambiguous. The CDR3 length is 12 residues. V lost 4 bases and J lost 12, with 10 bases in between. The germline V gene encodes CDR1 MNHNS and CDR2 SASEGT. The CDR3: CASSAMPIPLHF. DNA for the CDR3: TGTGCCAGCAGTGCAATGCCCATACCCCTCCACTTT.

The chain combines TRBV30 with TRBJ2-1, with 15 bases lining up with TRBD2. V gave up 2 bases and J gave up 9 bases; unmatched junction bases: 11. CDR3 length: 17 residues. Per germline, CDR1 GTSNPN and CDR2 SVGIG (reference sequence). The CDR3 DNA is TGTGCCTGGAGTCTTGGGCGGACTAGCGGGAGGGCCAGTGAGCAGTTCTTC. Translation gives CAWSLGRTSGRASEQFF.